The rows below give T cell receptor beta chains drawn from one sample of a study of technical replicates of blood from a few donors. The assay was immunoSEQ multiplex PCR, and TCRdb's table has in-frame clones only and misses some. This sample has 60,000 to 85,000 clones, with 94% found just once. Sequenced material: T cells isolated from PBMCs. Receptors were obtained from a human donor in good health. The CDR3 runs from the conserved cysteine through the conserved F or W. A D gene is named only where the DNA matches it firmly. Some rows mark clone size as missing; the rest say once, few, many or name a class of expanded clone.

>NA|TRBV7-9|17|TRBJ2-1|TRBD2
CASSLRSTGGPNGEQFF
TGTGCCAGCAGCTTAAGGTCTACGGGAGGGCCGAACGGGGAGCAGTTCTTC
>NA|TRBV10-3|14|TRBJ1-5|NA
CAISDGNLIQPQHF
TGTGCCATCAGTGACGGGAACCTGATTCAGCCCCAGCATTTT
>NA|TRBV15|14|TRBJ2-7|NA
CATSRDWGMDEQYF
TGTGCCACCAGCAGAGATTGGGGCATGGACGAGCAGTACTTC
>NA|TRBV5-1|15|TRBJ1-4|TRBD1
CASSLGTGLNEKLFF
TGCGCCAGCAGCTTGGGGACAGGGCTTAATGAAAAACTGTTTTTT
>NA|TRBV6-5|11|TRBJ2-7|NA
CASSYQDEQYF
TGTGCCAGCAGTTATCAGGACGAGCAGTACTTC
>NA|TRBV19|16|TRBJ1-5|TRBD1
CASSMVTGGGFQPQHF
TGTGCCAGTAGTATGGTGACAGGGGGCGGATTTCAGCCCCAGCATTTT
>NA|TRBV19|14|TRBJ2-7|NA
CASSIQGRAYEQYF
TGTGCCAGTAGTATACAGGGCAGAGCCTACGAGCAGTACTTC
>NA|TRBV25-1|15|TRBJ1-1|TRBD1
CASSELGQGGTEAFF
TGTGCCAGCAGTGAATTAGGACAGGGAGGGACTGAAGCTTTCTTT
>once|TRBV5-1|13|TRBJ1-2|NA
CASRRDMGYGYTF
TGCGCCAGCCGGAGGGATATGGGTTATGGCTACACCTTC
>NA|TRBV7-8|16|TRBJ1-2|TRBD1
CASSESPTGDNYGYTF
TGTGCCAGCAGCGAATCCCCGACAGGGGATAACTATGGCTACACCTTC
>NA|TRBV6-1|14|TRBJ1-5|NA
CASSEEAGNQPQHF
TGTGCCAGCAGTGAAGAGGCGGGGAATCAGCCCCAGCATTTT
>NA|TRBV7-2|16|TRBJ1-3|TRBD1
CASSLGQSLSGNTIYF
TGTGCCAGCAGCTTGGGACAGAGTCTATCTGGAAACACCATATATTTT
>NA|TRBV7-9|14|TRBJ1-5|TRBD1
CASIGTGPNQPQHF
TGTGCCAGCATAGGGACAGGGCCAAATCAGCCCCAGCATTTT
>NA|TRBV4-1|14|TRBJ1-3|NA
CASSGQVSGNTIYF
TGCGCCAGCAGCGGTCAGGTATCTGGAAACACCATATATTTT
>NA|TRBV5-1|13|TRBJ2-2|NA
CASSLAGTGELFF
TGCGCCAGCAGCTTGGCAGGGACCGGGGAGCTGTTTTTT
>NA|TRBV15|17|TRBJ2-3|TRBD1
CATSRERWDRDADTQYF
TGTGCCACCAGCAGAGAACGGTGGGACAGAGATGCAGATACGCAGTATTTT
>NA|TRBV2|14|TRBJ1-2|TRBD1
CASSYDRDLFGYTF
TGTGCCAGCAGTTATGACAGGGACCTCTTCGGCTACACCTTC
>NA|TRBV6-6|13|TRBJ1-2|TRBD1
CASSDSTGDGYTF
TGTGCCAGCAGTGACTCAACAGGGGATGGCTACACCTTC
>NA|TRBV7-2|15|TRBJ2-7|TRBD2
CASSLLAGGYYEQYF
TGTGCCAGCAGCTTACTAGCGGGAGGGTACTACGAGCAGTACTTC
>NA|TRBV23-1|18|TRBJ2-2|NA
CASSQSKRGRGNTGELFF
TGCGCCAGCAGTCAATCAAAAAGGGGTAGAGGGAACACCGGGGAGCTGTTTTTT
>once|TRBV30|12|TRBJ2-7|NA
CAWSEFALEQYF
TGTGCCTGGAGTGAGTTTGCACTCGAGCAGTACTTC
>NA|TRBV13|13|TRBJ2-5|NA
CASSSSRQETQYF
TGTGCCAGCAGCTCCTCGAGACAAGAGACCCAGTACTTC
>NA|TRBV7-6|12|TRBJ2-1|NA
CASSLLDSEQFF
TGTGCCAGCAGCTTGTTGGACAGTGAGCAGTTCTTC
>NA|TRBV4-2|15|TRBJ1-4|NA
CASSQDSGTNEKLFF
TGTGCCAGCAGCCAAGATAGCGGGACTAATGAAAAACTGTTTTTT
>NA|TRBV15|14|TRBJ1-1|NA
CATSGGHRNTEAFF
TGTGCCACCAGCGGGGGACATAGGAACACTGAAGCTTTCTTT
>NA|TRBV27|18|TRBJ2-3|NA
CASSLLLGGGPFTDTQYF
TGTGCCAGCAGTTTATTACTGGGAGGGGGTCCCTTCACAGATACGCAGTATTTT
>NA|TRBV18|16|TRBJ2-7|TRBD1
CASSPPGQGPTYEQYF
TGTGCCAGCTCACCACCAGGACAGGGACCAACCTACGAGCAGTACTTC
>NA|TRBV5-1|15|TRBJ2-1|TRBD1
CASSLGQGAYNEQFF
TGCGCCAGCAGCTTGGGACAGGGGGCCTACAATGAGCAGTTCTTC
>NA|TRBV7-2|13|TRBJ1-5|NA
CASSLVGDQPQHF
TGTGCCAGCAGCTTAGTAGGGGATCAGCCCCAGCATTTT
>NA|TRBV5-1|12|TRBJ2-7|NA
CASSLVGYEQYF
TGCGCCAGCAGCTTGGTCGGGTACGAGCAGTACTTC
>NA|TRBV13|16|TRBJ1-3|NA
CASRLAGLSSGNTIYF
TGTGCCAGCAGGCTCGCCGGACTGTCCTCTGGAAACACCATATATTTT
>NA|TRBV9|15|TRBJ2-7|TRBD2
CASSVFPSGTYEQYF
TGTGCCAGCAGCGTATTTCCTAGCGGTACCTACGAGCAGTACTTC
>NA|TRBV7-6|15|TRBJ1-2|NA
CASSSARGDDYGYTF
TGTGCCAGCAGCTCGGCCAGGGGCGACGACTATGGCTACACCTTC
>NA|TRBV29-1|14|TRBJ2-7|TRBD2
CSVELGEGYYEQYF
TGCAGCGTTGAACTAGGGGAGGGTTACTACGAGCAGTACTTC
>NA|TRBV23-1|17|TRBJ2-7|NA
CASSHPRDKTVSYEQYF
TGCGCCAGCAGTCATCCCAGGGATAAGACAGTATCCTACGAGCAGTACTTC
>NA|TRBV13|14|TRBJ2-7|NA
CASTKAQGSGEQYF
TGTGCCAGCACCAAGGCCCAGGGTTCGGGCGAGCAGTACTTC
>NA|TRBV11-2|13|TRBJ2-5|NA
CASSLGVLETQYF
TGTGCCAGCAGCTTAGGCGTTTTGGAGACCCAGTACTTC
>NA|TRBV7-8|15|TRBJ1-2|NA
CASSPSVGGAYGYTF
TGTGCCAGCAGCCCCTCGGTAGGGGGGGCTTATGGCTACACCTTC
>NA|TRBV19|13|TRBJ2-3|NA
CASSIRVEDTQYF
TGTGCCAGTAGTATCAGGGTTGAAGATACGCAGTATTTT
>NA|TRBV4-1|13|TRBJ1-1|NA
CASSQGADTEAFF
TGCGCCAGCAGCCAGGGGGCGGACACTGAAGCTTTCTTT
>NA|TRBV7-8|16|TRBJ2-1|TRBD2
CASSLRTSGITYEQFF
TGTGCCAGCAGCCTACGGACTAGCGGGATAACATATGAGCAGTTCTTC